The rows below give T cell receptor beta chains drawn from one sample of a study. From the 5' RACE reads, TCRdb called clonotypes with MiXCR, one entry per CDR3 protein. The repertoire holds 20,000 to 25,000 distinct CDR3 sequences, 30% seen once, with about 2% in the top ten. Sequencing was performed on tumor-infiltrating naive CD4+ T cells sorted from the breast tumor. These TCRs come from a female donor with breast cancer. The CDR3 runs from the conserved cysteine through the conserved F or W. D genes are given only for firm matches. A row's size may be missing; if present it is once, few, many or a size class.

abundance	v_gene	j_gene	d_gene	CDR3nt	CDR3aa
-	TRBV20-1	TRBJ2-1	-	TGCAGTGCTAGGGACTGGAGAATGTACAATGAGCAGTTCTTC	CSARDWRMYNEQFF
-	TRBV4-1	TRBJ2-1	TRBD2	TGCGCCAGCAGCCAAATGGACTTAGGACTAGCGGGAGGTGAGCAGTTCTTC	CASSQMDLGLAGGEQFF
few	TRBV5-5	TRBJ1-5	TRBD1	TGTGCCAGCAGCTTCACAGGGGAGGCTCAGCCCCAGCATTTT	CASSFTGEAQPQHF
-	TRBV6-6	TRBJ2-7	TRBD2	TGTGCCAGCAGTTACACGACTAGCGGGAGTAGGAACGAGCAGTACTTC	CASSYTTSGSRNEQYF
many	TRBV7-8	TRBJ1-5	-	TGTGCCAGCAGTTCTAGTGGAGGGGTTAATCAGCCCCAGCATTTT	CASSSSGGVNQPQHF
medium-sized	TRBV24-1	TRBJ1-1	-	TGTGCCACCAGTGGGGACGGATCGAACACTGAAGCTTTCTTT	CATSGDGSNTEAFF
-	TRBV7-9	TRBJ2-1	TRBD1	TGTGCCAGCAGCTACGACAGGGGGTCTTACAATGAGCAGTTCTTC	CASSYDRGSYNEQFF
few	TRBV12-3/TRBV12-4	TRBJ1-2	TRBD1	TGTGCCAGCAGTTTGGACAGGGAGGGAGATGGCTACACCTTC	CASSLDREGDGYTF
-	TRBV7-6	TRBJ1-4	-	TGTGCCAGCAGCCCCAATCGTGGGAATGAAAAACTGTTTTTT	CASSPNRGNEKLFF
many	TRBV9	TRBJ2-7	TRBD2	TGTGCCGGCCTAGCGGCCTACGAGCAGTACTTC	CAGLAAYEQYF
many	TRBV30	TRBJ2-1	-	TGTGCCTGGACACGGGGGCATGAGCAGTTCTTC	CAWTRGHEQFF
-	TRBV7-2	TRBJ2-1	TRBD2	TGTGCCAGCAGCCCAGTGGGACCGCCGGGACTAGCCGGTGAGCAGTTCTTC	CASSPVGPPGLAGEQFF
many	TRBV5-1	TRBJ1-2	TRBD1	TGCGCCAGCAGCTTGGGACAGGGGATCTATGGCTACACCTTC	CASSLGQGIYGYTF
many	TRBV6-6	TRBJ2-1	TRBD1	TGTGCCAGCAGTCAACAGGGGACTGAGCAGTTCTTC	CASSQQGTEQFF
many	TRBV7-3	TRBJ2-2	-	TGTGCCAGCAGCTTGCTTAGAGGGACCGGGGAGCTGTTTTTT	CASSLLRGTGELFF